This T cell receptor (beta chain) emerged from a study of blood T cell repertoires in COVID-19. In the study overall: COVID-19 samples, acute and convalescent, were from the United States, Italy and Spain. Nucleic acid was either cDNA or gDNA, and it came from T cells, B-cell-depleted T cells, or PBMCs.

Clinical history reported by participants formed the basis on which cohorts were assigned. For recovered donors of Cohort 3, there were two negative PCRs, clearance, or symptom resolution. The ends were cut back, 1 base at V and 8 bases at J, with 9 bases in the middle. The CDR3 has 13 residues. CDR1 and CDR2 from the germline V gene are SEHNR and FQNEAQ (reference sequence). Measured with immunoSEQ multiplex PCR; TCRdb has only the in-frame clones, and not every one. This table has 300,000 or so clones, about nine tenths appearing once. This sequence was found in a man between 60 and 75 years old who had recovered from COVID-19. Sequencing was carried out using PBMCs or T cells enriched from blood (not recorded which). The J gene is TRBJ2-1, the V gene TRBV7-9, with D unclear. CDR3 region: CASSLDSRHEQFF. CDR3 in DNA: TGTGCCAGCAGCTTAGATTCTAGACATGAGCAGTTCTTC.